This section outlines one T cell receptor beta chain sequence together with its context. It has no known antigen specificity. No base quality information exists; no much larger clone differs at one position. The sample belongs to a study of cytomegalovirus exposure and HLA in healthy donors (dated by TCRdb to 2016 to 2017). About the study as a whole: An earlier analysis of 587 of the donors reported about 280 Gb of sequence data and 117 million unique TCR beta sequences obtained from some 200 million T cells. An early release covering roughly 600 HLA-typed donors comprised about 300 gigabases of sequencing data and roughly 86 million unique TCR sequences. Of the roughly 410 genotyped donors, 65% to 90% were placed in the genetic ancestry cluster associated with self-reported Caucasian donors. The study was designed to test whether signatures of past pathogen exposure could be identified by cataloging public T cell receptors. The study used immunosequencing to profile the T cell repertoires of 666 subjects and linked those repertoires to cytomegalovirus serostatus. Along with the approximately 650-subject first cohort, a separate validation cohort of over 90 different subjects was used. To predict cytomegalovirus infection status, the study brought together high-throughput TCR immunosequencing, statistical association of individual TCRs with disease status, and machine learning. A later analysis re-examined previously published TCR beta repertoires from more than 550 donors and added high-resolution HLA genotyping to investigate patterns of TCR occurrence. The later analysis used no new phenotypic data to find candidate immune exposures, relying instead on TCR beta sequences and their occurrence across donors. An earlier analysis of nearly 600 of the donors applied high-throughput TCR beta sequencing to assess whether each TCR beta V gene segment acted as functional or pseudogenic. Alongside the repertoire data, information on donor age, sex, ethnicity and CMV serostatus was compiled. A later genetic analysis took genome-wide SNP genotypes for about three fifths of the roughly 700 donors and used that subset as a discovery cohort. Every repertoire in the discovery cohort had been generated on one and the same sequencing platform. Both class I and class II loci were covered by HLA typing, at four-digit resolution. Typing coverage varied by locus: about 620-640 donors for A, B, C, DRB1 and DQB1; about 520 for DQA1; around 610 for DPA1; 450 to 480 for DPB1. Because of strong linkage in the cohort, four or five DR-DQ haplotypes were treated as single units for association and clustering. Among 398 genotyped donors of the cohort, an average of roughly 230,000 unique TCR beta nucleotide sequences was sequenced per donor, of which about 18% were non-productive.

The CDR3, cysteine through phenylalanine, is 16 amino acids long. This entry keeps only the CDR3 DNA: 48 bases, framed from base 1. V lost 0 bases and J lost 7 bases; the stretch between them is 16 bases long. The germline V gene (reference sequence) gives CDR1 as SGHNT and CDR2 as YYREEE. The cohort comprised some 730 healthy bone marrow donors. Cohort members were all nominally healthy when sampled, although unrecorded immune exposures were likely present. The donor was CMV seronegative and was included in the group of approximately 350 seronegative cohort members. Each donor provided a peripheral blood sample, and peripheral blood mononuclear cells were used for TCR beta sequencing. Genomic DNA was extracted from the blood cell samples with the Qiagen DNeasy Blood Extraction Kit. Points the paper makes about the study in general: Over 15 rarely observed V segments, including chromosome 9 orphons, were excluded from the earlier analysis of some 590 of the donors because counts were too low. In this cohort, only TCR beta chains were sequenced, and detectable features were limited by the absence of alpha or paired-chain data. A further reported finding was that TCR beta sequences accurately predicted the HLA-A and HLA-B alleles for most subjects in the first cohort. The only immune exposure information available for the cohort was CMV serostatus. V-gene and J-gene trimming of TCR beta chains was associated with a missense DCLRE1C variant in a later genetic analysis, and the association was replicated in an independent cohort. The study gave a list of 150 to 200 TCR beta chains associated with cytomegalovirus. Roughly uniform sequencing depth across donors was assumed in presence/absence analyses, although this assumption may not hold. The classifier was reported to diagnose cytomegalovirus status with high specificity and sensitivity in both the original cohort and the validation cohort. A later analysis associated roughly 17,000 TCR beta sequences with specific HLA alleles at a false discovery rate of 0.05. Linkage disequilibrium might explain the correlated functional status among segregating V segments, but an unknown experimental factor could not be excluded. Because some donors lacked HLA typing at each locus, the association tests relied only on the typed subset. According to a later genetic analysis, donors in an Asian-associated ancestry cluster had fewer N-insertions in productive TCRs than the roughly 670-donor mean. According to a later analysis, TCR association rates differed among HLA loci, with DRB1 alleles showing the most associated TCRs and HLA-C alleles showing the fewest. In vitro tests confirmed that a few of the cytomegalovirus-associated TCR beta chains recognize cytomegalovirus antigens. The authors suggested that the approach could potentially be generalized to other disease states and immunological phenotypes. When HLA alleles, especially DR and DQ, strongly co-occurred, attributing TCR associations to individual alleles was difficult. In an earlier analysis of 587 of the donors, most TCR beta V segments were observed in productive rearrangements about 90% or about 30% of the time, broadly matching IMGT annotations. Across donors, most TCR sequences were observed very rarely, whereas some public TCRs were present in many individuals. A group of highly shared sequence variants was considered likely to be a technical artifact of the sequencing pipeline. According to a later analysis, most CMV-associated TCR beta chains appeared to be HLA-restricted, and the HLA associations seemed to be driven largely by CMV exposure. A later analysis found that HLA-associated TCR beta chains were more clonally expanded and had lower generation probabilities than equally common non-associated chains. Some IMGT-functional V segments, including TRBV6-2 and TRBV6-3, could not be told apart with the 87-base-pair reads, so those segments were excluded. A later analysis reported that several top co-occurrence clusters appeared linked to parvovirus B19, influenza, CMV and Epstein-Barr virus.

The library was prepared using the immunoSEQ multiplex PCR assay. For the multiplex PCR, a mixture combining 60 forward primers for TCR Vbeta segments and 13 reverse primers for TCR Jbeta segments was used. The CDR3 region of rearranged TCR beta genes was amplified from genomic DNA by a multiplex PCR assay. The amplified TCR beta libraries were sequenced on the Illumina HiSeq System as 87-base-pair reads. Turning to the authors' computational methods: In a later analysis, 80 million or so unique TCR beta chains were counted across the roughly 610 repertoires, and around 10 million of these chains were shared by at least two donors. Raw reads were error-corrected and collapsed into unique sequences with a nearest-neighbor algorithm that merged closely related sequences to remove PCR and sequencing errors. CDR3 sequences were aligned to IMGT reference sequences to assign V, D and J gene segments. For a sequence to be retained, a match of at least six nucleotides was required to both a V gene segment and a J gene segment. A rearrangement was called productive if the CDR3 had no stop codons and remained in frame with V and J, and every other rearrangement was called non-productive. Following IMGT convention, CDR3 was defined as the stretch from the second conserved V-encoded cysteine to the conserved J-encoded phenylalanine. In an earlier analysis of around 570 of the donors, sequences lacking an unambiguous match to a single V gene segment were excluded. In an earlier analysis of 587 of the donors, a V segment was called functional when productive rearrangements were above 56.7%, and segregating when the standard deviation between donors exceeded 5%. A statistical classification framework was developed to diagnose cytomegalovirus status using the catalog of TCR beta chain sequences. In a later analysis, TCR nucleotide sequences were compared against IMGT/GENE-DB human TR gene sequences so that V and J genes could be assigned. In a later analysis, CDR3 sequences and most-parsimonious VDJ recombination scenarios were assigned using the TCRdist pipeline. In a later analysis, each TCR beta chain was defined by its CDR3 amino acid sequence together with its V-gene family, and reads without a unique V-gene family were excluded. To address suspected cross-contamination and a sequencing artifact, a later analysis removed approximately 590 highly shared, low-generation-probability nucleotide sequences. A later analysis calculated a clonal expansion index for each public chain from normalized within-repertoire ranks of inferred template counts. Generation probabilities in a later analysis came from a VDJ recombination model fitted to out-of-frame rearrangements, and those results were checked against IGoR. Hypergeometric tests were used in a later analysis to score TCR-TCR, TCR-HLA and TCR-CMV co-occurrence, with a repertoire-size bias correction applied to the TCR pairs. A later analysis estimated false discovery rates by permuting HLA or CMV assignments 20 times. A later analysis grouped co-occurring TCRs with DBSCAN, adding TCRdist sequence similarity when clustering within HLA-allele-positive subsets. Co-occurrence clustering excluded repertoires with fewer than 30,000 or more than 120,000 public chains, plus five with anomalous nucleotide sharing. The table was pulled from immuneACCESS by TCRdb, which kept in-frame rearrangements only. Such tables lose some clones; where checked, under half of the loss comes from unresolved V genes, and the rest has no known cause. D and trimming were read from the DNA, whereas the V and J calls and clone size are those reported in that table. Counted in this sample were about 180,000 clones; 70% to 75% of them appeared once. The top ten constitute approximately 2.9% of the sample.

The V and J genes are TRBV5-4 and TRBJ1-4; the D gene is perhaps TRBD1, on 5 matching bases. The sample was PBMCs. The source of this sequence is a male donor in good health and CMV-seronegative. DNA sequence: TGTGCCAGCAGCTTGGCCGTGGAGCCGGGGGGTGAAAAACTGTTTTTT. Its protein product is CASSLAVEPGGEKLFF.